This TCR beta chain stems from a study of T cells in Graves' hyperthyroidism and ophthalmopathy. CDR3 length equals 13 residues. V lost 4 bases to trimming and J lost 4 bases; unmatched junction nucleotides: 3. Germline CDR1 reads LNHNV; CDR2 reads YYDKDF (reference sequence). RNA transcripts were the template for amplifying TCR beta CDR3 regions. The study used the HTBI primer set for a first-round RT-PCR of the TCR CDR3. TCRdb recomputed calls from the multiplex PCR reads with MiXCR, one row per CDR3 protein. The sample lists over 700,000 distinct CDR3 sequences; over 35% were seen once. This clonotype was detected only a few times. A much larger clone lies a single base off, so this may be a read error. The conserved phenylalanine or tryptophan is not found at the CDR3 terminus, so this likely reflects a read error.

Sequenced input: blood. This chain connects TRBV15 to TRBJ2-7; 8 bases map to TRBD1. This sequence was found in a man younger than 35 with Graves' hyperthyroidism. The CDR3 reads CATSTRGQYEQYL. The CDR3 DNA sequence: TGTGCCACCAGCACCAGGGGGCAATACGAGCAGTACCTC.